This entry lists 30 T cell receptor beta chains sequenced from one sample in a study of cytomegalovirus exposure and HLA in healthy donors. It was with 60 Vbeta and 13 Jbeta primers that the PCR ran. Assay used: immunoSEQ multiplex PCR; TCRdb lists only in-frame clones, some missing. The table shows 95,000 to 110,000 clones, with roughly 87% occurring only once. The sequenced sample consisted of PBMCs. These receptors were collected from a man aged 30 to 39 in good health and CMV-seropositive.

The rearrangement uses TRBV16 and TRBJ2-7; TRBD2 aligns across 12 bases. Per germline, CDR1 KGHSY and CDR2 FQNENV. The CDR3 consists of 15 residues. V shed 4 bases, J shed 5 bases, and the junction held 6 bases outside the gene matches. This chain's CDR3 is CASSLLAGGPDEQYF. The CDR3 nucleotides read TGTGCCAGCAGCCTTCTAGCGGGGGGGCCCGACGAGCAGTACTTC.

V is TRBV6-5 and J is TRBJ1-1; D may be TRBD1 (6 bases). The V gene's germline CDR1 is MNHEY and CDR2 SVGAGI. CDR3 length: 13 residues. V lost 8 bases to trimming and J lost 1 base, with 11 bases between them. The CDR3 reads CASRGHSNTEAFF. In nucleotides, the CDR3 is TGTGCCAGCCGGGGACATTCGAACACTGAAGCTTTCTTT.

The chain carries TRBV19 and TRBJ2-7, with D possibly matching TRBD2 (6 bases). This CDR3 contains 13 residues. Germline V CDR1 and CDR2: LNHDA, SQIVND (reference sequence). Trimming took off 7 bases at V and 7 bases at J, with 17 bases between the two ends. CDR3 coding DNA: TGTGCCAGTACGGGAGCCGGGGTCGGGGAGCAGTACTTC. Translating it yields CASTGAGVGEQYF.

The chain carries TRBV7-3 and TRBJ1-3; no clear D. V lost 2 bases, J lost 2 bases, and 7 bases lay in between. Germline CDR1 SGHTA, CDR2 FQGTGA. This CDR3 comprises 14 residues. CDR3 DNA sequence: TGTGCCAGCAGCTTAGGCACCGCTGGAAACACCATATATTTT. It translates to CASSLGTAGNTIYF.

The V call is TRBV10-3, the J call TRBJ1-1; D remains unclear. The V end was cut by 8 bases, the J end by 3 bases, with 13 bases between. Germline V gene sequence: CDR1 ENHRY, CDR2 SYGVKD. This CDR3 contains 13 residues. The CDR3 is CAILNDKDTEAFF. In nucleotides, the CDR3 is TGTGCCATCCTAAACGACAAAGACACTGAAGCTTTCTTT.

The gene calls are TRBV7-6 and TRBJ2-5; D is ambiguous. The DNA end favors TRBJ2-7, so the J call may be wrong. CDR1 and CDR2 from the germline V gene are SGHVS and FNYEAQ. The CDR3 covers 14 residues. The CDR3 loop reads CASSLVDTSYEQYF. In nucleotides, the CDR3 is TGTGCCAGCAGCTTAGTTGACACCTCCTACGAGCAGTACTTC.

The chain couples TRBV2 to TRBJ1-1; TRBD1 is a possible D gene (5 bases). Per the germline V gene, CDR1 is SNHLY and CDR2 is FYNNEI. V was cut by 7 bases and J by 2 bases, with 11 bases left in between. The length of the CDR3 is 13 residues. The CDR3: CASIEGLNTEAFF. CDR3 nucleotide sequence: TGTGCCAGCATAGAGGGACTTAACACTGAAGCTTTCTTT.

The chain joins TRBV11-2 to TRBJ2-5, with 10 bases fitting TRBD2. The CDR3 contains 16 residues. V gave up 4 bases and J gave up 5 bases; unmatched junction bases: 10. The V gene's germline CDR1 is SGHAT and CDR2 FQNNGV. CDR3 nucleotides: TGTGCCAGCAGCTCGCTGGCTAGCGGGGGTACGGAGACCCAGTACTTC. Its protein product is CASSSLASGGTETQYF.

The CDR3 coding sequence is TGTGCCAGCCAGCCAGGAACGGTAAACTATGGCTACACCTTC. As protein: CASQPGTVNYGYTF. The chain employs TRBV2 and TRBJ1-2; D is uncertain. The germline gives CDR1 SNHLY, CDR2 FYNNEI. The CDR3 loop spans 14 amino acids. The germline V and J ends were trimmed by 8 bases and 2 bases, with 15 bases remaining between them.

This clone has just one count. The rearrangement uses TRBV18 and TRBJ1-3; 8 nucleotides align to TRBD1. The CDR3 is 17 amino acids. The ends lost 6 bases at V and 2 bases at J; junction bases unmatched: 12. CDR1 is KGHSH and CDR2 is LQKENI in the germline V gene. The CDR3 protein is CASSKTGTGMAGNTIYF. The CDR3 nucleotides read TGTGCCAGCTCGAAGACCGGGACAGGCATGGCTGGAAACACCATATATTTT.

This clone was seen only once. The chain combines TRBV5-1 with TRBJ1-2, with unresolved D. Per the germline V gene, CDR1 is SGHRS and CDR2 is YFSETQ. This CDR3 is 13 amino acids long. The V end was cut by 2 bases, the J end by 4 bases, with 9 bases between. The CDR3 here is CASSFSRGYGYTF. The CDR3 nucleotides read TGCGCCAGCAGCTTCTCCCGGGGCTATGGCTACACCTTC.

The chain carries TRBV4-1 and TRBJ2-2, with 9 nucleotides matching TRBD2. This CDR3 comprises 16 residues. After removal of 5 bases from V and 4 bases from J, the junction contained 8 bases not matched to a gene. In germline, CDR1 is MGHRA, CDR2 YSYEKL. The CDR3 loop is CASSTGTSLGTGELFF. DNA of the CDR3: TGCGCCAGCAGCACGGGGACTAGCCTTGGCACCGGGGAGCTGTTTTTT.

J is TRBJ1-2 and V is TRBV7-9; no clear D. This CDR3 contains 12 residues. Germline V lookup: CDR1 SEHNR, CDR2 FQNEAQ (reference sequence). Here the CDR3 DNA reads TGTTCCGTTAGGACTGATAACTATGGCTACACCTTC. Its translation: CSVRTDNYGYTF.

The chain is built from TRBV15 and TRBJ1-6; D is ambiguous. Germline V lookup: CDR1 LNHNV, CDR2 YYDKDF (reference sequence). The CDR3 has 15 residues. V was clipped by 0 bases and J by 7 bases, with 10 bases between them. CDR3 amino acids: CATSRDLILNSPLHF. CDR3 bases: TGTGCCACCAGCAGAGATTTAATACTGAATTCACCCCTCCACTTT.

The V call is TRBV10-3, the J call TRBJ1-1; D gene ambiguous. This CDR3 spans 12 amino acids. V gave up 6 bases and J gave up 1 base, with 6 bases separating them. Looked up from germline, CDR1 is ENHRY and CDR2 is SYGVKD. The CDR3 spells CAIRGRNTEAFF. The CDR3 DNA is TGTGCCATCAGAGGGAGGAACACTGAAGCTTTCTTT.

Here the CDR3 DNA reads TGCAGCGCCCAGGAGACTAGCGGGGCCTACAATGAGCAGTTCTTC. This codes for CSAQETSGAYNEQFF. V and J are TRBV29-1 and TRBJ2-1, with 11 positions matching TRBD2. Germline values: CDR1 SQVTM, CDR2 ANQGSEA. The J segment lost 2 bases and the V segment lost 7 bases, leaving 7 bases of the junction unmatched. CDR3 length: 15 residues.

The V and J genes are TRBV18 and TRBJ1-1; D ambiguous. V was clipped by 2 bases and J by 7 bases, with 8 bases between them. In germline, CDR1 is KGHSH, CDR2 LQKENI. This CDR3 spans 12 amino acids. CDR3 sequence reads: CASSPGQLEAFF. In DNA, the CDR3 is TGTGCCAGCTCACCAGGGCAGCTTGAAGCTTTCTTT.

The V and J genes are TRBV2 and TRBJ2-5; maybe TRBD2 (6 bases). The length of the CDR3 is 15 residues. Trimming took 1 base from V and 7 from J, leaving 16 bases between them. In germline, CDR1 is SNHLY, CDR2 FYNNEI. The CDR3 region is CASSEVGLLGGTQYF. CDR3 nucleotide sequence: TGTGCCAGCAGTGAAGTAGGCCTTTTGGGGGGGACCCAGTACTTC.

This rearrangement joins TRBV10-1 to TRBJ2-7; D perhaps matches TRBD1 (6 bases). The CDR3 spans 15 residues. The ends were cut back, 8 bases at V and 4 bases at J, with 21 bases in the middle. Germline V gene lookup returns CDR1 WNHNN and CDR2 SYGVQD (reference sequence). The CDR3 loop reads CASHVGQSKEYEQYF. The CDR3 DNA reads TGCGCCAGCCACGTTGGACAGTCAAAAGAGTACGAGCAGTACTTC.

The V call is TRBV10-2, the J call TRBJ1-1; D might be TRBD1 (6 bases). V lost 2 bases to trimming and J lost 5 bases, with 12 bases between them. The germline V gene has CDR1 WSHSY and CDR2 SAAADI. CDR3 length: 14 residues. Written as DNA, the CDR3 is TGCGCCAGCAGTGAGAACAGGGTGTTAACTGAAGCTTTCTTT. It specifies CASSENRVLTEAFF.

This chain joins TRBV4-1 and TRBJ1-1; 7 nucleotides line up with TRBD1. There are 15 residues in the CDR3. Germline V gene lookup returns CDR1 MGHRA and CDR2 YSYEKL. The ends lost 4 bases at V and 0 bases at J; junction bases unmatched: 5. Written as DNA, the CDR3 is TGCGCCAGCAGCCCACGACAGGGAATGAACACTGAAGCTTTCTTT. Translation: CASSPRQGMNTEAFF.

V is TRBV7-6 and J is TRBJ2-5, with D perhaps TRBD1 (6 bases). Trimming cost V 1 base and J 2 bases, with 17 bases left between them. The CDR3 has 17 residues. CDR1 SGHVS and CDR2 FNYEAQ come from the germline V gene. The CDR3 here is CASSLGTPGTTQETQYF. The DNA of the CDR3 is TGTGCCAGCAGCTTAGGCACTCCAGGGACAACACAAGAGACCCAGTACTTC.

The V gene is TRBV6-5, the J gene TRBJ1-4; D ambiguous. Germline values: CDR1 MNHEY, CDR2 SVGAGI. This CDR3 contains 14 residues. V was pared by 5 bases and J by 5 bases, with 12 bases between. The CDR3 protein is CASSPTETNEKLFF. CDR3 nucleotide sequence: TGTGCCAGCAGTCCTACAGAGACCAATGAAAAACTGTTTTTT.

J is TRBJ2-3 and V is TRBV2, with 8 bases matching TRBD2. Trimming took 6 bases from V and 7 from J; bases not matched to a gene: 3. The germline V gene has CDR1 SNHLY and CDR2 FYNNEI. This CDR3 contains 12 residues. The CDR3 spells CASSGGGNTQYF. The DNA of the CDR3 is TGTGCCAGCAGCGGGGGGGGAAATACGCAGTATTTT.

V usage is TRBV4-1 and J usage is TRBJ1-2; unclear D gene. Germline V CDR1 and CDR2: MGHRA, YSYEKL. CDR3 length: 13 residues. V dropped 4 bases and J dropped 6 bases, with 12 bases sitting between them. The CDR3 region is CASSPPIRNGYTF. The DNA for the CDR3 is TGCGCCAGCAGCCCCCCGATCAGGAATGGCTACACCTTC.

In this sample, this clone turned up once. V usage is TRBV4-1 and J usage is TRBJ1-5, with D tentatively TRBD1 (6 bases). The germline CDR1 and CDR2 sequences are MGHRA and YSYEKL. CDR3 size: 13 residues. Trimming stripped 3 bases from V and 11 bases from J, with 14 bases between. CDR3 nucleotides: TGCGCCAGCAGCCATCTAGGACAGCCAGCCCAGCATTTT. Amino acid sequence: CASSHLGQPAQHF.

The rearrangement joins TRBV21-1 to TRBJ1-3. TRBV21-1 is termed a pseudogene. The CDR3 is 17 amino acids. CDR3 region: CASSKWVERDSGNTIYF. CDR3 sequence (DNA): TGTGCCAGCAGCAAATGGGTGGAGAGGGACTCTGGAAACACCATATATTTT.

As DNA, the CDR3 is TGTGCCAGTATCCCAGCGGGGGGACCTAATCAGCCCCAGCATTTT. This gives the protein CASIPAGGPNQPQHF. This chain links TRBV19 with TRBJ1-5; TRBD1 might be the D (5 bases). Trimming took off 7 bases at V and 4 bases at J, with 17 bases between the two ends. The V gene's germline CDR1 is LNHDA and CDR2 SQIVND (reference sequence). The CDR3 is 15 residues long.

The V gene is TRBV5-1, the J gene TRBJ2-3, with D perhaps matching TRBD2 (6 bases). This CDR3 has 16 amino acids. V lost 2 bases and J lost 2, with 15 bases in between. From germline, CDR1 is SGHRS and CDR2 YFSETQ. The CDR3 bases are TGCGCCAGCAGCTTTATACGGGGAGGTAACACAGATACGCAGTATTTT. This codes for CASSFIRGGNTDTQYF. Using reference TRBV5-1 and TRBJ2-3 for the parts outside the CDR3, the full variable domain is KAGVTQTPRYLIKTRGQQVTLSCSPISGHRSVSWYQQTPGQGLQFLFEYFSETQRNKGNFPGRFSGRQFSNSRSEMNVSTLELGDSALYLCASSFIRGGNTDTQYFGPGTRLTVL.

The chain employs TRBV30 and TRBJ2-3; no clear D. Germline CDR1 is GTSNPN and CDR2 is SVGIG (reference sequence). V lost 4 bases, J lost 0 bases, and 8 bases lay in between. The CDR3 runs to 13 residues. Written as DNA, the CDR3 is TGTGCCTGGAAATCTTCTAGCACAGATACGCAGTATTTT. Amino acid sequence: CAWKSSSTDTQYF.